The T cell receptor (beta chain) described here comes from a study of metastatic and nonmetastatic thyroid tumors. Study-level information: Where malignant and benign thyroid patients were concerned, repertoires were compared across blood and tumor or nodule tissue. Findings of the study overall: Relative to benign nodules, malignant thyroid tumors were reportedly characterized by significantly elevated TCR beta diversity in blood and tumor.

Original processing methods: Clinicopathological groups of papillary thyroid cancer showed CDR3 differences that were used to build a distant-metastasis classifier. Via MiXCR, TCRdb re-called the PCR reads. It is TCRdb's table, rather than the study itself, that gives the V and J calls and clone size. This repertoire shows tens of thousands of clones, over 25% found once; its top ten account for under 6.5%. J lost 10 bases, V lost 6 bases, and 13 bases had no gene match. The CDR3 has 16 amino acids. Looked up from germline, CDR1 is MNHNS and CDR2 is SASEGT. This clone was seen a handful of times. Its specificity is unknown. Prior to thyroid surgery, none of the patients had received any treatment.

The sequencing input was tumor tissue. This clonotype was obtained from a female donor with papillary thyroid cancer or a benign thyroid nodule (not recorded which). Some clones in this sample may be carry-over from other donors' samples. The rearrangement links TRBV6-1 to TRBJ1-6, with TRBD1 identical over 9 bases. This CDR3 is CASRVQGAVGPSPLHF. The CDR3 DNA reads as TGTGCCAGCAGGGTACAGGGGGCCGTCGGGCCCTCACCCCTCCACTTT.